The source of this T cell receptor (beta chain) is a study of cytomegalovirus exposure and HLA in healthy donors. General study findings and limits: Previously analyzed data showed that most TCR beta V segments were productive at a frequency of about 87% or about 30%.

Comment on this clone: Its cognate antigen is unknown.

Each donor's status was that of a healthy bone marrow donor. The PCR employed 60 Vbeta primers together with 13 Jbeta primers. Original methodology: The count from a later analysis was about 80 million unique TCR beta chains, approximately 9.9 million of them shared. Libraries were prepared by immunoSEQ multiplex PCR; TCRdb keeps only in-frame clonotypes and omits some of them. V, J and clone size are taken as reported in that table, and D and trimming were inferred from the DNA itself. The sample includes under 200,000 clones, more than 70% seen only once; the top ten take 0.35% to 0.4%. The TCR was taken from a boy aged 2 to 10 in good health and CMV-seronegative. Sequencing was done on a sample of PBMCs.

The CDR3, as DNA: TGCAGCGTCAGACAGACTTATAATTCACCCCTCCACTTT. This translates into CSVRQTYNSPLHF. The chain employs TRBV29-1 and TRBJ1-6; tentatively, D is TRBD1 (5 bases). V lost 6 bases and J 4 bases, leaving 10 bases between the germline ends. This CDR3 contains 13 residues. Germline CDR1 reads SQVTM; CDR2 reads ANQGSEA.